The sequence of this T cell receptor (beta chain) was determined in a study of shared clonotypes between healthy human individuals. Study-wide results and limits: A handful of donors showed sharing of around 5% of naive CD4 clonotypes.

The CDR3 extends over 15 amino acids. CDR1 and CDR2 (germline): MDHEN, SYDVKM. V dropped 6 bases and J dropped 4 bases, with 16 bases sitting between them. Details on this clone: Its matching antigen is unknown.

Produced via immunoSEQ multiplex PCR; TCRdb's table is partial and in-frame only. The sample yields some 1.1 million clones, around three quarters seen once. The chain combines TRBV28 with TRBJ1-5, with D perhaps TRBD1 (6 bases). The sequence was collected from a young man in good health. Some clones in this sample may be carry-over from other donors' samples. Material for sequencing was memory CD4+ T cells from PBMCs. The subset was: CD45RA-negative fraction. In nucleotides, the CDR3 is TGTGCCAGCAGGCATACACAGGGTCGAAATCAGCCCCAGCATTTT. Translation gives CASRHTQGRNQPQHF.